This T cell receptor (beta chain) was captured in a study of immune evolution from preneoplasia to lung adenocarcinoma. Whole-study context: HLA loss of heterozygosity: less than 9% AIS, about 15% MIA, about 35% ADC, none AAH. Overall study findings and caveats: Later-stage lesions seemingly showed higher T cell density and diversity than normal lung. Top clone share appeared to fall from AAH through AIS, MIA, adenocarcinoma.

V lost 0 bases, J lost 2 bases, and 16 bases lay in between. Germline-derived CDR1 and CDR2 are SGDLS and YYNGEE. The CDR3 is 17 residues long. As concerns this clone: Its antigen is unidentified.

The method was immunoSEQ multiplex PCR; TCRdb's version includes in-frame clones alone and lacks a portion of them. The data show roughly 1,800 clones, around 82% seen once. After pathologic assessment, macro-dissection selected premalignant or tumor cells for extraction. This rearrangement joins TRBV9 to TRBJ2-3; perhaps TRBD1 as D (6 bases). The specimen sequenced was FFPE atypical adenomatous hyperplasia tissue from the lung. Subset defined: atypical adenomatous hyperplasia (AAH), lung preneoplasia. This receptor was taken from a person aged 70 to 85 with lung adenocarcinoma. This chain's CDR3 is CASSVGHRWGHTDTQYF. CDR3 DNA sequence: TGTGCCAGCAGCGTAGGGCATCGATGGGGGCACACAGATACGCAGTATTTT.